This is a list of T cell receptor beta chains from one sample in a study of T cells in Graves' hyperthyroidism and ophthalmopathy. From the multiplex PCR reads, TCRdb called clonotypes with MiXCR, one entry per CDR3 protein. The table shows around 760,000 distinct CDR3 sequences, with 30% to 40% occurring only once. The sample taken for sequencing was blood. These receptors all stem from a woman between 40 and 55 years old with Graves' hyperthyroidism. The CDR3 runs from the conserved cysteine through the conserved F or W. The D gene is left open where the match is weak. The size field is filled for only some rows; it gives once, few, many or a size class.

V gene,J gene,clone size,D gene,CDR3 DNA,CDR3 protein
TRBV7-2,TRBJ2-5,-,-,TGTGCCAGCAGCTTAACGGGCGAGAATCAGCCCCAGTACTTC,CASSLTGENQPQYF
TRBV6-5,TRBJ1-5,-,TRBD1,TGTGCCAGCAGTCGGACCAGGGGGGGCAATCAGCCCCAGCATTTT,CASSRTRGGNQPQHF
TRBV6-5,TRBJ1-2,-,-,TGTGCCAGCAGTTTTTCCTTTACAGGCCTGGGGGGCTACACCTTC,CASSFSFTGLGGYTF
TRBV20-1,TRBJ2-7,many,TRBD2,TGCAGTGCTACTACTAGCGGGAGGCCCGAGCAGTACTTC,CSATTSGRPEQYF
TRBV24-1,TRBJ1-2,-,-,TGTGCCAGCAGTTTAAAAGGCTTCTATGGCTACACCTTC,CASSLKGFYGYTF
TRBV10-3,TRBJ1-1,many,-,TGTGCCATCAGTGAGTGGGACGGCCTTTTCACTGAAGCTTTCTTT,CAISEWDGLFTEAFF
TRBV29-1,TRBJ1-1,-,-,TGCAGCGTTGGCGGGCAGACTGAAGCTTTCTTT,CSVGGQTEAFF
TRBV29-1,TRBJ2-7,many,TRBD1,TGCAGCGTGAGGACAGGGTTGTCGGGCGAGCAGTACTTC,CSVRTGLSGEQYF
TRBV7-9,TRBJ1-2,many,-,TGTGCCAGCAGGCCCCGTGGGGGGCGCGTTGATGGCTACACCTTC,CASRPRGGRVDGYTF
TRBV29-1,TRBJ1-2,-,TRBD1,TGCAGCGTCGGGACAGTAGTAAGGGGCCTCTATGGCTACACCTTC,CSVGTVVRGLYGYTF
TRBV20-1,TRBJ2-7,many,TRBD1,TGCAGTGCCGACAGGGCCTACGAGCAGTACTTC,CSADRAYEQYF
TRBV10-3,TRBJ2-5,many,TRBD2,TGTGCCATCAGGGCCTCTAGCGGGCAACAAGAGACCCAGTACTTC,CAIRASSGQQETQYF
TRBV29-1,TRBJ2-7,-,TRBD1,TGCAGCGTTGAAATTACAGGACAGGGGGAGACCTACGAGCAGTACTTC,CSVEITGQGETYEQYF
TRBV19,TRBJ1-5,-,-,TGTGCCAGTAGTATAGTATTTTGGGAGGTACGAAAGCCCCAGCATTTT,CASSIVFWEVRKPQHF
TRBV6-1,TRBJ1-5,-,-,TGTGCCACCCTCGACGATAGCGATGGGCCCCAGCATTTT,CATLDDSDGPQHF
TRBV7-2,TRBJ2-7,many,-,TGTGCCAGCAGCTCCTCGACAGCGTACGAGCAGTACTTC,CASSSSTAYEQYF
TRBV2,TRBJ2-7,-,TRBD2,TGTGCCAGCACCCAAGTCCCCCCAACTAGCGGGAGACGCGAGCAGTACTTC,CASTQVPPTSGRREQYF
TRBV5-1,TRBJ2-7,many,TRBD2,TGCGCCAGCAGCCCACGGACTAGCGGGTACTCCTACGAGCAGTACTTC,CASSPRTSGYSYEQYF
TRBV29-1,TRBJ1-5,-,TRBD1,TGCAGCGCAGGGACAGGGGGCGAACAGCCCCAGCATTTT,CSAGTGGEQPQHF
TRBV25-1,TRBJ1-4,many,-,TGTGCCAGCAGTGACGCAACTAATGAAAAACTGTTTTTT,CASSDATNEKLFF
TRBV7-9,TRBJ2-7,-,TRBD1,TGTGCCAGCAGTCCAAGAGGGACAGGGGGAGGCTACGAGCAGTACTTC,CASSPRGTGGGYEQYF
TRBV6-5,TRBJ2-7,few,-,TGTGCCAGCAGTTTCCGGGACGTTGCTGTTCACGAGCAGTACTTC,CASSFRDVAVHEQYF
TRBV12-3/TRBV12-4,TRBJ1-3,-,-,TGTGCCAGCAATCCTCCGACAGCCGGAAACACCATATATTTT,CASNPPTAGNTIYF
TRBV6-5,TRBJ2-2,-,-,TGTGCCAGCAGTTATCAAGGGCGCACCGGGGAGCTGTTTTTT,CASSYQGRTGELFF
TRBV15,TRBJ1-3,many,-,TGTGCCACCAGCAGAGCCTTCTCCTTATCCTCTGGAAACACCATATATTTT,CATSRAFSLSSGNTIYF
TRBV4-3,TRBJ2-2,-,-,TGCGCCAGCAGCCAAGATCGGCTTAGCACCGGGGAGCTGTTTTTT,CASSQDRLSTGELFF
TRBV7-9,TRBJ1-2,many,-,TGTGCCAGCAGCTTCGGGGGTGGCTACACCTTC,CASSFGGGYTF
TRBV19,TRBJ1-2,many,-,TGTGCCAGTATTAAGACAGCGAGTGGTCGGTACACCTTC,CASIKTASGRYTF
TRBV7-4,TRBJ2-5,-,TRBD2,TGTGCCAGCAGTTCTAGGACTAGCGGGTTACAACAAGAGACCCAGTACTTC,CASSSRTSGLQQETQYF
TRBV5-1,TRBJ2-7,few,TRBD1,TGCGCCAGTAGCAACAGGGGAAGCTCCTACGAGCAGTACTTC,CASSNRGSSYEQYF
TRBV24-1,TRBJ2-7,once,TRBD1,TGTGCCACCAGCCTAGGACAGGGGTTTTCCTACGAGCAGTACTTC,CATSLGQGFSYEQYF
TRBV5-1,TRBJ1-4,-,-,TGCGCCAGCAGCTTGGAGGGGGGGGATGAAAAACTGTTTTTT,CASSLEGGDEKLFF
TRBV29-1,TRBJ1-2,-,TRBD1,TGCAGCGCCGAGGGACAGGGTAATCGCTACACCTTC,CSAEGQGNRYTF
TRBV2,TRBJ1-2,-,-,TGTGCCAGCAGTGACCCGCAGAGACCACCTAACTATGGCTACACCTTC,CASSDPQRPPNYGYTF
TRBV7-9,TRBJ1-1,many,-,TGTGCCAGCAGCTTATCCCTGACTGAAGCTTTCTTT,CASSLSLTEAFF
TRBV2,TRBJ2-2,-,-,TGCGCCAGCAGTTGGATTAGAATGTCGAACACCGGGGAGCTGTTTTTT,CASSWIRMSNTGELFF
TRBV11-1,TRBJ2-2,-,TRBD2,TGTGCCAGCAGGGGGGACTACAGTGCTAAGACTGACTCTATATCGGGGGAGCTGTTTTTT,CASRGDYSAKTDSISGELFF
TRBV7-2,TRBJ2-1,few,-,TGTGCCAGCAGCATTCGACAGACCGAGGGGGAGCAGTTCTTC,CASSIRQTEGEQFF
TRBV7-2,TRBJ2-5,few,-,TGCGCCAGCAGCCAAGCCCCTTCGACCCTACCCGGAGAGACCCAGTACTTC,CASSQAPSTLPGETQYF
TRBV2,TRBJ2-5,-,TRBD2,TGTGCCAGCAGTTTCGTCCCGGGACTAGCCGTACCGGGGTCCTTGGAGACCCAGTACTTC,CASSFVPGLAVPGSLETQYF
TRBV10-3,TRBJ1-1,few,TRBD1,TGTGCCAGCAGTTACCAAGGGACAGGAGGACGGAAGACTGAAGCTTTCTTT,CASSYQGTGGRKTEAFF
TRBV5-6,TRBJ2-7,many,-,TGTGCCAGCAGCTTGGAGCAGGGTGTCAACGAGCAGTACTTC,CASSLEQGVNEQYF
TRBV6-6,TRBJ2-7,few,-,TGTGCCAGCAGCCTTAGGGACACTTACTACGAGCAGTACTTC,CASSLRDTYYEQYF
TRBV28,TRBJ1-5,few,-,TGTGCCAGCAGTACCCTAGACAGGTCAGGGCCCCAGCATTTT,CASSTLDRSGPQHF
TRBV10-3,TRBJ1-5,many,TRBD1,TGTGCCATCAGTGAGTCGATCTCGGACAGGGGGCCCCAGCATTTT,CAISESISDRGPQHF
TRBV10-3,TRBJ2-7,-,-,TGTGCCAGCAGTTCTCCAACAAATACCTACGAGCAGTACTTC,CASSSPTNTYEQYF
TRBV7-8,TRBJ2-6,once,-,TGTGCCAGCAGCTTCGACAGGGGGGCCAACGTCCTGACTTTC,CASSFDRGANVLTF
TRBV15,TRBJ1-4,-,-,TGTGCCACCAGCGGCCCCCAGGGTGGATCCTTTAATGAAAAACTGTTTTTT,CATSGPQGGSFNEKLFF
TRBV7-2,TRBJ1-1,few,TRBD1,TGTGCCAGCAGCTTATCAGGGGGGGGGAACACTGAAGCTTTCTTT,CASSLSGGGNTEAFF
TRBV7-9,TRBJ2-7,few,-,TGTGCCAGCAGCTTTTGGGTACTTAGCTCCTACGAGCAGTACTTC,CASSFWVLSSYEQYF
TRBV6-6,TRBJ1-5,-,-,TGTGCCAGCAGGGGGGGGGGTGACCAGCCCCGGCATTTT,CASRGGGDQPRHF
TRBV20-1,TRBJ2-5,-,TRBD2,TGCAGTGCTATGGGGCTAGCGGATTTACAAGAGACCCAGTACTTC,CSAMGLADLQETQYF
TRBV15,TRBJ1-5,-,-,TGTGCCACCAGCATGGCCCCTCCGACAGTCTTCAATCAGCCCCAGCATTTT,CATSMAPPTVFNQPQHF
TRBV6-5,TRBJ1-5,many,-,TGTGCCAGCACGCTCCCCAGGGGCTTGGACAATCAGCCCCAGCATTTT,CASTLPRGLDNQPQHF